The source of this T cell receptor beta chain is a study of tissue T cells after allogeneic stem cell transplantation. Time point described: mouse harvest day 7 after allogeneic transplant. The graft held 10^6 splenic CD5+ T cells and 10^7 T-cell-depleted bone marrow cells. This mouse GVHD model was MHC-mismatched B6 to BALB/c, profiled day 7 or 14. Sequencing was performed with immunoSEQ multiplex PCR; in TCRdb, only in-frame clones are kept and a portion is missing. The sample shows several thousand clones, around 50% of them seen only once. Trimming took 2 bases from V and 3 from J, leaving 5 bases between them. Germline lookup yields CDR1 NSHNY and CDR2 SYGAGN. The CDR3 length is 12 residues. A word on this clone: Mouse germline and gene names are used. From the germline J gene comes the end of the CDR3, since the read stops 1 residue before it.

This TCR derives from a female BALB/c mouse given C57BL/6 T cells with graft-versus-host disease after an allogeneic hematopoietic cell transplant. The chain uses TRBV13-1 and TRBJ1-1; D call uncertain. The sequencing sample was made of lymph node tissue. The CDR3 sequence: CASSEEDTEVFF. CDR3 DNA, as far as it was read: TGTGCCAGCAGTGAAGAGGACACAGAAGTCTTC.